The 32 T cell receptor beta chains below come from one sample, sequenced in a study of T cells in women clearing cervical HPV infection. Assay used: immunoSEQ multiplex PCR; TCRdb lists only in-frame clones, some missing. The sample has roughly 20,000 clones. Sequencing input: blood buffy coat. Receptor source: a woman between 18 and 70 years old with a cervical HPV16 infection that either progressed to CIN3+ or cleared (not recorded which).

Regarding this clone: Read sequence stops 3 residues before the CDR3 end, and the germline J gene provides the missing end. This sequence joins TRBV20-1 and TRBJ2-2; 9 bases are shared with TRBD2. CDR1 and CDR2 (germline): DFQATT, SNEGSKA (reference sequence). V lost 4 bases, J lost 9 bases, and 9 bases stayed unmatched. There are 14 residues in the CDR3. The CDR3 is CSATGTSSVRELFF. The sequenced CDR3 bases are TGCAGTGCTACCGGGACTAGCTCCGTGCGGGAG.

Concerning this clone: The read gets to within 3 residues of the CDR3 end, and the germline J gene fills in the rest. Additional DNA sequences in this sample encode the identical CDR3. This chain uses TRBV12-5 with TRBJ2-1; TRBD2 aligns across 8 bases. V was clipped by 5 bases and J by 2 bases; unmatched bases: 8. Per germline, CDR1 LGHNT and CDR2 FRNRAP. This CDR3 comprises 16 residues. The CDR3 sequence: CASGRSGGNTYNEQFF. The sequenced part of the CDR3 DNA is TGTGCTAGTGGTCGATCGGGGGGGAACACCTACAATGAG.

Points on this clone: The CDR3 end is not reached by the read, which stops 3 residues before it; the germline J gene fills it in. The genes are TRBV7-9 and TRBJ2-5; TRBD1 might be the D (6 bases). CDR3 length: 15 residues. The germline V and J ends were trimmed by 2 bases and 1 base, with 11 bases remaining between them. Germline CDR1 SEHNR, CDR2 FQNEAQ (reference sequence). CDR3 sequence reads: CASSLSGAIQETQYF. The part of the CDR3 DNA that was read is TGTGCCAGCAGCTTATCAGGGGCGATCCAAGAGACC.

As concerns this clone: The CDR3 end lies 3 residues beyond the end of the read and is filled in from the germline J gene. J is TRBJ2-1 and V is TRBV7-6; 12 nucleotides match TRBD2. This CDR3 has 15 amino acids. After removal of 5 bases from V and 8 bases from J, the junction contained 7 bases not matched to a gene. The V gene's germline CDR1 is SGHVS and CDR2 FNYEAQ. CDR3 sequence reads: CASSPLAGGPYEQFF. The sequenced part of the CDR3 DNA is TGTGCCAGCAGCCCGCTAGCGGGGGGGCCCTATGAG.

As for this clone: Sequencing ends 3 residues short of the CDR3 end; the germline J gene provides the rest. The V gene is TRBV18, the J gene TRBJ2-3; maybe TRBD1 (6 bases). Germline V gene data show CDR1 as KGHSH and CDR2 as LQKENI. The CDR3 is made up of 15 amino acids. Partial CDR3 DNA: TGTGCCAGCTCGCCGGACAGATATAGCAATCAGCCG. It codes for CASSPDRYSNQP. The entire CDR3 reads CASSPDRYSNQPQYF.

Turning to this clone: The CDR3 is cut off 3 residues early in the read; its end comes from the germline J gene. The chain joins TRBV20-1 to TRBJ2-1, with 9 bases matching TRBD2. This CDR3 comprises 14 residues. The germline V gene encodes CDR1 DFQATT and CDR2 SNEGSKA (reference sequence). Losses at the gene ends were 6 bases for V and 9 bases for J; bases not matched to a gene: 12. CDR3 DNA (partial): TGCAGTGCCCCTAGGGGCGGGGGGGCCGGTGAG. Translation gives CSAPRGGGAGE. The CDR3 in full is CSAPRGGGAGEQFF.

Details on this clone: The sequence runs out 3 residues before the end of the CDR3; the remainder is reconstructed from the germline J gene. The V gene is TRBV14, the J gene TRBJ2-1, with 8 bases lining up with TRBD1. V dropped 1 base and J dropped 7; count of bases not matched to a gene: 0. The CDR3 is made up of 13 amino acids. Germline V gene data show CDR1 as SGHDN and CDR2 as FVKESK. The DNA read from the CDR3 is TGTGCCAGCAGCCAAGGGACAGGGAATGAG. It codes for CASSQGTGNE. The entire CDR3 sequence reads CASSQGTGNEQFF.

Notes on this clone: The observed sequence ends 3 residues before the CDR3 terminus, with the missing tail filled in from the germline J gene. V and J are TRBV10-3 and TRBJ2-5; 8 bases are a match to TRBD1. The germline V gene has CDR1 ENHRY and CDR2 SYGVKD. The CDR3 has 17 residues. The J segment lost 5 bases and the V segment lost 3 bases, leaving 14 bases of the junction unmatched. CDR3 DNA (partial): TGTGCCATCAGTGACCCTACCAGGGGGCCAGCAGTGGAGACC. Protein: CAISDPTRGPAVET. The whole CDR3 protein is CAISDPTRGPAVETQYF.

Note on this clone: Read sequence stops 3 residues before the CDR3 end, and the germline J gene provides the missing end. The rearrangement uses TRBV20-1 and TRBJ2-3; 7 bases are a match to TRBD2. Germline values: CDR1 DFQATT, CDR2 SNEGSKA (reference sequence). The CDR3 has 13 residues. CDR3 region: CSAKIAGQETQYF. The covered CDR3 bases are TGCAGTGCTAAGATAGCGGGCCAAGAGACG.

For this clone: The read halts 3 residues ahead of the CDR3 end, with the missing end drawn from the germline J gene. V usage is TRBV9 and J usage is TRBJ2-5, with 7 positions matching TRBD1. Trimming removed 0 bases from V and 4 bases from J; junction bases left unmatched: 6. The CDR3 covers 15 residues. CDR1 SGDLS and CDR2 YYNGEE come from the germline V gene. CDR3 amino acids: CASSVAGTEAETQYF. Incomplete CDR3 DNA: TGTGCCAGCAGCGTAGCGGGGACAGAGGCAGAGACC. The entire variable domain, with the rest obtained from reference TRBV9 and TRBJ2-5, is as follows: DSGVTQTPKHLITATGQRVTLRCSPRSGDLSVYWYQQSLDQGLQFLIQYYNGEERAKGNILERFSAQQFPDLHSELNLSSLELGDSALYFCASSVAGTEAETQYFGPGTRLLVL.

As regards this clone: Read coverage stops 3 residues before the CDR3 terminus; the germline J gene supplies the remainder. The rearrangement links TRBV29-1 to TRBJ2-1; 9 bases map to TRBD1. Germline CDR1 is SQVTM and CDR2 is ANQGSEA. The V segment lost 6 bases and the J segment 5 bases; nucleotides outside the gene matches: 8. This CDR3 has 14 residues. CDR3 protein: CSVGTGPGHNEQFF. The CDR3 DNA, read in part, is TGCAGCGTGGGGACAGGGCCCGGACACAATGAG.

Concerning this clone itself: Read sequence stops 3 residues before the CDR3 end, and the germline J gene provides the missing end. The chain recombines TRBV7-9 with TRBJ1-1; no clear D. Per the germline V gene, CDR1 is SEHNR and CDR2 is FQNEAQ (reference sequence). The length of the CDR3 is 11 residues. The CDR3 sequence is CASSPTDTAFF. CDR3 DNA (partial): TGTGCCAGCAGCCCCACAGATACG. Full variable domain (rest looked up from reference TRBV7-9 and TRBJ1-1): DTGVSQNPRHKITKRGQNVTFRCDPISEHNRLYWYRQTLGQGPEFLTYFQNEAQLEKSRLLSDRFSAERPKGSFSTLEIQRTEQGDSAMYLCASSPTDTAFFGQGTRLTVV.

In regard to this clone: The CDR3 is cut off 3 residues early in the read; its end comes from the germline J gene. V gene TRBV6-4 combines with J gene TRBJ2-3; D is perhaps TRBD1 (7 bases). Germline assignment: CDR1 MRHNA and CDR2 SNTAGT. The V end was cut by 2 bases, the J end by 3 bases, with 12 bases between. This CDR3 region has 15 residues. The CDR3 DNA, read in part, is TGTGCCAGCAGTGACAAGGAGGGGGCTACAGATACG. Protein product: CASSDKEGATDT. The whole CDR3 protein is CASSDKEGATDTQYF.

Concerning this clone itself: The sequence runs out 3 residues before the end of the CDR3; the remainder is reconstructed from the germline J gene. This chain joins TRBV6-4 and TRBJ2-2; D is undetermined. Trimming took off 1 base at V and 7 bases at J, with 7 bases between the two ends. From germline, CDR1 is MRHNA and CDR2 SNTAGT. The CDR3 loop spans 13 amino acids. The CDR3 loop is CASSDLPGGELFF. The CDR3 DNA, read in part, is TGTGCCAGCAGTGACTTGCCCGGCGGGGAG.

Concerning this clone: The CDR3 is cut off 3 residues early in the read; its end comes from the germline J gene. The rearrangement links TRBV30 to TRBJ1-6; TRBD1 is a possible D gene (5 bases). CDR1 and CDR2 (germline): GTSNPN, SVGIG (reference sequence). V was shortened by 0 bases and J by 5 bases, with 11 bases between the two germline ends. The CDR3 has 15 amino acids. The CDR3 loop is CAWSVWGSNNSPLHF. CDR3 DNA, as far as it was read: TGTGCCTGGAGTGTATGGGGCAGTAATAATTCACCC.

A remark on this clone: The read falls 3 residues short of the CDR3 end, and the missing part is taken from the germline J gene. V usage is TRBV7-9 and J usage is TRBJ1-3, with TRBD1 as a possible D gene (5 bases). The CDR3 is 13 residues long. Germline V gives CDR1 SEHNR, CDR2 FQNEAQ (reference sequence). Trimming took off 2 bases at V and 7 bases at J, with 9 bases between the two ends. The DNA read from the CDR3 is TGTGCCAGCAGCTTAAGACAGTCGAACACC. Its protein is CASSLRQSNT. The entire CDR3 protein is CASSLRQSNTIYF.

Points on this clone: Coverage ceases 3 residues before the CDR3 finishes, and the germline J gene fills in the end. The V gene is TRBV5-4, the J gene TRBJ2-3; TRBD2 agrees at 9 bases. Germline CDR1 is SGHNT and CDR2 is YYREEE (reference sequence). J was trimmed by 6 bases and V by 0 bases; bases with no gene match: 5. This CDR3 is 15 amino acids long. Incomplete CDR3 DNA: TGTGCCAGCAGCTTGGGGCTAGCGGGGTTGGATACG. Translated: CASSLGLAGLDT. The complete CDR3 protein is CASSLGLAGLDTQYF.

Concerning this clone: From the germline J gene comes the end of the CDR3, since the read stops 3 residues before it. This chain links TRBV7-9 with TRBJ1-2; D possibly corresponds to TRBD1 (6 bases). Germline V gene sequence: CDR1 SEHNR, CDR2 FQNEAQ (reference sequence). This CDR3 contains 14 residues. The sequenced CDR3 bases are TGTGCCAGCAGCCCTCAGCGGGGGGCCTACGAC. Amino acids: CASSPQRGAYD. The entire CDR3 is CASSPQRGAYDYTF.

In regard to this clone: The read ends 3 residues shy of where the CDR3 ends; the end is completed using the germline J gene. The gene calls are TRBV30 and TRBJ2-2, with D possibly matching TRBD1 (5 bases). The CDR3 totals 11 residues. Germline V gives CDR1 GTSNPN, CDR2 SVGIG (reference sequence). Partial CDR3 DNA: TGTGCCTCAGGGATTCCCCGTCCG. It specifies CASGIPRP. The entire CDR3 protein reads CASGIPRPLFF.

Notes on this clone: The read ends 3 residues before the CDR3 terminus; that terminus is restored from the germline J gene. The chain carries TRBV5-6 and TRBJ2-2, with TRBD1 matching over 7 bases. After removal of 4 bases from V and 7 bases from J, the junction contained 7 bases not matched to a gene. The CDR3 spans 14 residues. Germline V gene sequence: CDR1 SGHDT, CDR2 YYEEEE. The DNA read from the CDR3 is TGTGCCAGCAGCACCGAGGGGGCCCACGGGGAG. Protein product: CASSTEGAHGE. The whole CDR3 sequence reads CASSTEGAHGELFF. Full variable domain (rest looked up from reference TRBV5-6 and TRBJ2-2): DAGVTQSPTHLIKTRGQQVTLRCSPKSGHDTVSWYQQALGQGPQFIFQYYEEEERQRGNFPDRFSGHQFPNYSSELNVNALLLGDSALYLCASSTEGAHGELFFGEGSRLTVL.

For this clone: The CDR3 is cut off 3 residues early in the read; its end comes from the germline J gene. The V gene is TRBV18, the J gene TRBJ1-5; 7 bases are a match to TRBD1. V lost 3 bases to trimming and J lost 8 bases; unmatched junction nucleotides: 4. The CDR3 is 13 residues long. Germline CDR1 is KGHSH and CDR2 is LQKENI. CDR3 DNA (partial): TGTGCCAGCTCACCTGGACAGGTAGAGCCC. The encoded protein is CASSPGQVEP. In full, the CDR3 is CASSPGQVEPQHF. Complete variable domain (other parts from reference TRBV18 and TRBJ1-5): NAGVMQNPRHLVRRRGQEARLRCSPMKGHSHVYWYRQLPEEGLKFMVYLQKENIIDESGMPKERFSAEFPKEGPSILRIQQVVRGDSAAYFCASSPGQVEPQHFGDGTRLSIL.

Note on this clone: The read comes to an end 3 residues before the CDR3 does, leaving the germline J gene to fill in the end. The chain links TRBV20-1 to TRBJ2-2, with D possibly TRBD2 on 5 matching bases. The germline V and J ends were trimmed by 4 bases and 1 base, with 10 bases remaining between them. Per the germline V gene, CDR1 is DFQATT and CDR2 is SNEGSKA (reference sequence). The CDR3 has 14 residues. This CDR3 is CSATGSRNTGELFF. The sequenced CDR3 bases are TGCAGTGCTACGGGGTCTCGGAACACCGGGGAG.

As to this clone: The CDR3 end falls 3 residues outside the read, so it is completed with the germline J gene. The rearrangement links TRBV7-3 to TRBJ1-6; D unclear. Germline V gene sequence: CDR1 SGHTA, CDR2 FQGTGA. The CDR3 totals 16 residues. V was shortened by 0 bases and J by 8 bases, with 14 bases between the two germline ends. CDR3 bases read: TGTGCCAGCAGCTTAACAGGGTCGGTTCTGGATTCACCC. Translation gives CASSLTGSVLDSP. The entire CDR3 protein is CASSLTGSVLDSPLHF. The variable domain in full, with the rest retrieved from reference TRBV7-3 and TRBJ1-6, is GAGVSQTPSNKVTEKGKYVELRCDPISGHTALYWYRQSLGQGPEFLIYFQGTGAADDSGLPNDRFFAVRPEGSVSTLKIQRTERGDSAVYLCASSLTGSVLDSPLHFGNGTRLTVT.

In regard to this clone: The read ends 3 residues shy of where the CDR3 ends; the end is completed using the germline J gene. The genes are TRBV2 and TRBJ1-4; maybe TRBD1 (5 bases). The germline V gene encodes CDR1 SNHLY and CDR2 FYNNEI. Trimming stripped 6 bases from V and 1 base from J, with 9 bases between. The CDR3 length is 14 residues. This CDR3 is CASRDSRTNEKLFF. CDR3 DNA (partial): TGTGCCAGCAGAGACAGTCGAACTAATGAAAAA.

About this clone: The CDR3 extends 3 residues past the end of the read, so its final part is completed from the germline J gene. This chain joins TRBV2 and TRBJ2-3; TRBD1 is a possible D gene (7 bases). Germline CDR1 is SNHLY and CDR2 is FYNNEI. The CDR3 extends over 13 amino acids. Trimming took 5 bases from V and 7 from J, leaving 13 bases between them. CDR3 sequence reads: CASSFSGGNTQYF. The sequenced CDR3 bases are TGTGCCAGCAGTTTTTCAGGGGGGAATACG.

The part of the CDR3 DNA that was read is TGTGCCAGCTCACCATCCCCCACAGATACC. As protein: CASSPSPTDT. Given in full, the CDR3 is CASSPSPTDTYTF. V and J are TRBV18 and TRBJ1-2; no clear D gene. The CDR3 is cut off 3 residues early in the read; its end comes from the germline J gene. The CDR3 extends over 13 amino acids. CDR1 and CDR2 from the germline V gene are KGHSH and LQKENI.

For this clone: Read data end 3 residues before the CDR3 end; the end is taken from the germline J gene. The chain joins TRBV20-1 to TRBJ2-7; 10 bases align to TRBD2. The germline V gene has CDR1 DFQATT and CDR2 SNEGSKA (reference sequence). Trimming at V came to 6 bases and at J to 5 bases, leaving 4 bases not matched to a gene. The CDR3 sequence is 12 residues long. This chain's CDR3 is CSAGTSVDEQYF. The DNA read from the CDR3 is TGCAGTGCGGGGACTAGCGTCGACGAG.

Comment on this clone: The sequence runs out 3 residues before the end of the CDR3; the remainder is reconstructed from the germline J gene. The chain carries TRBV7-2 and TRBJ1-2, with D perhaps matching TRBD1 (5 bases). The length of the CDR3 is 12 residues. The germline V gene encodes CDR1 SGHTA and CDR2 FQGNSA. The covered CDR3 bases are TGTGCCAGCAGCTTGAGGCGGGGGGGC. Translation: CASSLRRGG. The whole CDR3 sequence reads CASSLRRGGYTF.

CDR3 DNA, as far as it was read: TGCAGTGCGCCCGGACAGGGAGGGTCACCG. The encoded protein is CSAPGQGGSP. The whole CDR3 protein is CSAPGQGGSPLFF. The gene calls are TRBV20-1 and TRBJ2-2, with D perhaps matching TRBD1 (8 bases). The read falls 3 residues short of the CDR3 end, and the missing part is taken from the germline J gene. The CDR3 covers 13 residues. Germline values: CDR1 DFQATT, CDR2 SNEGSKA (reference sequence).

About this clone: The sequenced fragment ends 3 residues before the CDR3 boundary, so the rest is inferred from the germline J gene. The V gene is TRBV18, the J gene TRBJ1-1; D gene ambiguous. The CDR3 extends over 13 amino acids. In germline, CDR1 is KGHSH, CDR2 LQKENI. The ends were cut back, 0 bases at V and 1 base at J, with 3 bases in the middle. The CDR3 sequence: CASSPPRNTEAFF. The part of the CDR3 DNA that was read is TGTGCCAGCTCACCACCTAGGAACACTGAA. Full variable domain (outside the CDR3, taken from reference TRBV18 and TRBJ1-1): NAGVMQNPRHLVRRRGQEARLRCSPMKGHSHVYWYRQLPEEGLKFMVYLQKENIIDESGMPKERFSAEFPKEGPSILRIQQVVRGDSAAYFCASSPPRNTEAFFGQGTRLTVV.

In the case of this clone: From the germline J gene comes the end of the CDR3, since the read stops 3 residues before it. The rearrangement uses TRBV19 and TRBJ2-3; D is unresolved. The germline V gene encodes CDR1 LNHDA and CDR2 SQIVND (reference sequence). The CDR3 extends over 12 amino acids. CDR3 in amino acids: CASTDSNQPQYF. CDR3 DNA (partial): TGTGCCAGTACGGATAGCAATCAGCCG.

Details on this clone: The CDR3 end is not reached by the read, which stops 3 residues before it; the germline J gene fills it in. The gene calls are TRBV13 and TRBJ2-2; D is perhaps TRBD1 (6 bases). In germline, CDR1 is PRHDT, CDR2 FYEKMQ (reference sequence). Between the trimmed V and J ends, which lost 5 bases and 4 bases, there was a span of 17 bases. The CDR3 runs to 16 residues. Partial CDR3 DNA: TGTGCCAGCAGCCCCACCCGACAGGTCCGCACCGGGGAG. The encoded protein is CASSPTRQVRTGE. The complete CDR3 reads CASSPTRQVRTGELFF.